This record covers a single TCR beta chain. Its antigen is undetermined. The data derive from a study of cytomegalovirus exposure and HLA in healthy donors. Across the whole study: An earlier analysis found roughly 110 million unique TCR beta sequences from 150 million to 200 million T cells.

Notes on the study in general: About 87% or about 30% of the time was how often most TCR beta V segments were productive, according to an earlier analysis.

The junction had 5 bases not matched to a gene; V was cut back by 5 bases and J by 5 bases. Per germline, CDR1 SEHNR and CDR2 FQNEAQ (reference sequence). The CDR3 is made up of 15 amino acids. PCR involved 60 Vbeta and 13 Jbeta primers. Generated by immunoSEQ multiplex PCR, the TCRdb table keeps only in-frame clones and is missing some. The table records roughly 130,000 clones, roughly three fifths of them present only once. The chain has TRBV7-9 and TRBJ1-5; 11 bases are a match to TRBD1. This TCR was recovered from a young man in good health and CMV-seronegative. Sequencing used PBMCs. CDR3 in DNA: TGTGCCAGCAGCCCCGGGACAGGGGGTGATCAGCCCCAGCATTTT. Encoded protein: CASSPGTGGDQPQHF.